The T cell receptor (beta chain) under discussion was sequenced for a study of Graves' ophthalmopathy and Graves' hyperthyroidism. New diagnoses, under 2 months' duration, and ages 18 to 65 characterized the hyperthyroidism patients. Excluded were patients with other autoimmune diseases, uncontrolled infections, pregnancy or lactation. As to this clonotype: Its antigen is unidentified.

RNA transcripts yielded amplified TCR beta CDR3 regions. First-round RT-PCR employed HTBI primers, with a second-round multiplex PCR after it. A single record per CDR3 protein comes from TCRdb applying MiXCR to the multiplex PCR reads. The data contain 620,000 or so distinct CDR3 sequences, around a fifth of them singletons. The CDR3 has 13 amino acids. Trimming removed 3 bases from V and 5 bases from J; junction bases left unmatched: 1. Germline assignment: CDR1 MNHNS and CDR2 SASEGT. Study outcomes and limitations: Classification of ophthalmopathy versus stable hyperthyroidism by a 13-signature model yielded around 90% sensitivity and just over 80% specificity.

The origin of this receptor is a woman between 18 and 30 years old with stable Graves' hyperthyroidism. Some clones in this sample may be carry-over from other donors' samples. J is TRBJ1-5 and V is TRBV6-1; 7 nucleotides align to TRBD1. Sequenced sample: peripheral blood. The chain's CDR3 is CASSDDRDQPQHF. The CDR3 DNA reads TGTGCCAGCAGTGACGACAGGGATCAGCCCCAGCATTTT.